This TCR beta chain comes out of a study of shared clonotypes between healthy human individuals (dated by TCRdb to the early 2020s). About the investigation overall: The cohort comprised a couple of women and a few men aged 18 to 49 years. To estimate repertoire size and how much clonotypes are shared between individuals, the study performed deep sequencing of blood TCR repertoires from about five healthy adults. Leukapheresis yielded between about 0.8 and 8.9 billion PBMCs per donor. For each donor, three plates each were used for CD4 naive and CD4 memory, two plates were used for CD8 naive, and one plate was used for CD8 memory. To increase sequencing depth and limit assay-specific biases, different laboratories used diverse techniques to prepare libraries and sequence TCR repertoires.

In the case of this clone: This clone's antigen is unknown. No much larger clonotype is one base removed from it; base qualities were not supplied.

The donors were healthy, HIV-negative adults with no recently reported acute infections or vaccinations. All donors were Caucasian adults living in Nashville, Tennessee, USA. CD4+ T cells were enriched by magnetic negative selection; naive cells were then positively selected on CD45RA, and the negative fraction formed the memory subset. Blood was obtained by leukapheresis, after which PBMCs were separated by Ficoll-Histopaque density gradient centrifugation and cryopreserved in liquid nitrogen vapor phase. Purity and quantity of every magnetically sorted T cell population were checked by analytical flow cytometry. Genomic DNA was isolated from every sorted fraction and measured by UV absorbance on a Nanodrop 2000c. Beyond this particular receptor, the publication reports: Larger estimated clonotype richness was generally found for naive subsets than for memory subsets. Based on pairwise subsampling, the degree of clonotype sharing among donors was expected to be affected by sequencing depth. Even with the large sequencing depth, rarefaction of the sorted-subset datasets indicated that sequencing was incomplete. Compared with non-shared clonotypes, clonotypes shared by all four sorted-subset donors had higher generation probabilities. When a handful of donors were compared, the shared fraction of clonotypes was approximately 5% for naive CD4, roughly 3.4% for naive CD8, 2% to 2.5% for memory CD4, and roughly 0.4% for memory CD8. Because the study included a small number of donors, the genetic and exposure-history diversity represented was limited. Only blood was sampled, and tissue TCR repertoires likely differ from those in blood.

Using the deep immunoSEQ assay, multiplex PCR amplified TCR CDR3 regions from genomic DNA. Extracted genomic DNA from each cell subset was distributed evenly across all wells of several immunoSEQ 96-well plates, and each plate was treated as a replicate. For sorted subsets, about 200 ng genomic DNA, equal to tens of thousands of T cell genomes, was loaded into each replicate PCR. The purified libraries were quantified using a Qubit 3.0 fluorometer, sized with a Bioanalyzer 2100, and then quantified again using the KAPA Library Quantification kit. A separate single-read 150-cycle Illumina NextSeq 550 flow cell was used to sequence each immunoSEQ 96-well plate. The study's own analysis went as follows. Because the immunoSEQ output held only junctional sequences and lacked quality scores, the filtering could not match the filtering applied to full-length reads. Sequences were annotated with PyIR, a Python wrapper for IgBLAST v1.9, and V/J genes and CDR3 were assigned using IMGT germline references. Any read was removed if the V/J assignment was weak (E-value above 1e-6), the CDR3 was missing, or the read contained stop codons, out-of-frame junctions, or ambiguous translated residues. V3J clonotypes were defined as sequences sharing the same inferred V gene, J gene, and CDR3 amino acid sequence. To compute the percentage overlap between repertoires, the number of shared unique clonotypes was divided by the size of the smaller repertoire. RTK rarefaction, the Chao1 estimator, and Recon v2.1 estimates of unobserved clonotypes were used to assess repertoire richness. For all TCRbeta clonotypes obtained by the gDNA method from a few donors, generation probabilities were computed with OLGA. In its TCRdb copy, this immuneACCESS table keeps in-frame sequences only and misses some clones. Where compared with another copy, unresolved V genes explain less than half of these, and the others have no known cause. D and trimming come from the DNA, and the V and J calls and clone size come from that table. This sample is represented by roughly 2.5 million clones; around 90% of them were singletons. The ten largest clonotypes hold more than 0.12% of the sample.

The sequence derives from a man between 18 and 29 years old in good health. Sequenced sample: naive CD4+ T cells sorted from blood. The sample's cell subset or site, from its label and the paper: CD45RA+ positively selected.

The nucleotides are TGCGCCAGCAGTCTCTTCAGCAGGGCGGGGGTGAAGAATGAGCAGTTCTTC. It encodes CASSLFSRAGVKNEQFF. The chain links TRBV23-1 with TRBJ2-1; the central 7 bases match TRBD2. TRBV23-1 belongs to the ORF category, with a function that is uncertain. Trimming takes 4 bases off V and 7 bases off J; junction bases not matched to a gene: 16. The CDR3, cysteine through phenylalanine, is 17 amino acids long. Only CDR3 DNA remains: 51 bases, in frame from the first base.